This TCR beta chain was retrieved from a study of PD-L1 blockade in urothelial cancer (dated by TCRdb to about 2017). At the level of the whole study: All patients started therapy in about 2014 and received atezolizumab 1,200 mg intravenously every 3 weeks. Fewer than ten patients achieved durable clinical benefit and fewer than 25 did not. About 90% of the 29 patients were males with bladder-origin urothelial cancer, and about 65% of the roughly 30 reported a prior smoking history. In the same patients, whole exome sequencing and RNA sequencing of pretreatment tumors were performed in addition to TCR sequencing. An ECOG performance status of 0 or 1 was recorded for the patients, and 0 to 3 prior chemotherapy regimens had been received by the patients. Pretreatment tumor samples, along with matched peripheral blood serially collected before and after atezolizumab treatment, were subjected to TCR sequencing. The study was an exploratory multi-omic analysis of somatic, immune and clinical correlates of response to PD-L1 blockade with atezolizumab in urothelial cancer. Blood samples gave median yields of approximately 130,000 T cells and some 84,000 unique TCRs, along with a median clonality of approximately 0.084. Durable clinical benefit meant progression-free survival longer than 6 months, and TCR features were also tested against progression-free and overall survival. Some 29 patients had pretreatment blood TCR-seq, some 25 had at least one posttreatment blood collection, and some 25 had tumor TCR-seq. Blood samples were analyzed 3 weeks after the start of treatment (second dose) and 6 weeks after the start of treatment.

Study-wide conclusions, independent of this receptor: Because the sample size was small (n ≈ 27) and many exploratory analyses were performed, the results are intended to be hypothesis-generating. At 3 weeks after the start of treatment, tumor-associated TCR clones in peripheral blood had expanded more in patients with durable benefit (n ≈ 22, p = 0.022). Improved progression-free and overall survival was found to be associated with pretreatment peripheral blood TCR clonality below the median.

The cohort comprised nearly 30 patients with locally advanced or metastatic urothelial carcinoma treated at Memorial Sloan Kettering on a trial protocol. Peripheral blood mononuclear cells were collected pretreatment and during treatment, at between 1 and 8 total time points per patient. The Qiagen DNeasy Blood extraction kit was used to purify genomic DNA from total PBMCs and from tumor samples. PBMCs were collected pretreatment and during treatment, and were isolated and stored as previously described. The CDR3 runs 15 amino acids, cysteine and phenylalanine included. Left in the record is the CDR3 DNA by itself, 45 bases read in frame from the first base. The germline V gene (reference sequence) sets CDR1 to SGHKS and CDR2 to YYEKEE. V is shortened by 1 base, J by 4 bases, and the region joining them spans 9 bases. Synthetic TCR analog templates were spiked into each PCR so that absolute template abundance could be estimated from read counts. TCRbeta CDR3 regions were amplified from genomic DNA with bias-controlled V and J gene primers using the immunoSEQ assay. Sequencing of rearranged TCRbeta segments was done at approximately 20X coverage. In the source study's methods: Sequencing errors were corrected by clustering and CDR3s were annotated against IMGT to assign V, D and J genes. Downstream analyses used only productive TCRbeta rearrangements and left out out-of-frame or stop-codon sequences. To compute clonality, Shannon entropy was normalized by the log of the number of unique productive sequences and then subtracted from one. Clones differing between time points or between blood and tumor were identified using Fisher's exact test with Benjamini-Hochberg correction, with an adjusted p below 0.01 applied as the threshold. TCRdb carries this immuneACCESS record with in-frame sequences only. Its versions omit some clonotypes, under half of them owing to an unresolved V gene in the studies checked, with the rest unexplained. V and J calls and clone size are copied from that table; D and trimming were computed from the DNA. This sample holds about 43,000 clones; roughly 88% were observed only once. Of the sample, roughly 3.9% is held by the ten largest clones.

Remarks on this clone: This receptor's antigen is unknown. There are no base qualities to consult, and no much larger clone falls within one base.

The receptor was derived from an elderly man with urothelial cancer. The chain couples TRBV5-5 to TRBJ2-6; the D region possibly corresponds to TRBD1 (6 bases align). Sequencing used PBMCs, obtained around atezolizumab (anti-PD-L1) treatment. The nucleotides are TGTGCCAGCAGCTTGTCAGGGGTCGGGGCCAACGTCCTGACTTTC. Its protein is CASSLSGVGANVLTF.